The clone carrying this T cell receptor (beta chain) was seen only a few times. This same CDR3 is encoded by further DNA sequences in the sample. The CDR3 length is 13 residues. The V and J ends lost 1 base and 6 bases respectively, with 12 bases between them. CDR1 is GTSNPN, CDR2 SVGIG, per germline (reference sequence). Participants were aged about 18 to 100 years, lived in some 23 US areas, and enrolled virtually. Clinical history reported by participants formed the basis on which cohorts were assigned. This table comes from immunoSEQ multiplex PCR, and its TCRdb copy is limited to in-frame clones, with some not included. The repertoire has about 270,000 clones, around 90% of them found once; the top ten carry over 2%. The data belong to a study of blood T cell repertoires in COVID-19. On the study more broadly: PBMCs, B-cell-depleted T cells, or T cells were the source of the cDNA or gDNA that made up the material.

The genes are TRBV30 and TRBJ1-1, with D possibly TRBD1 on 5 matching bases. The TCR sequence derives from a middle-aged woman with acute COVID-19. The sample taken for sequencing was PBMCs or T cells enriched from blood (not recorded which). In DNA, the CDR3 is TGTGCCTGGAGTGGTGCCGGGGGACCTGAAGCTTTCTTT. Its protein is CAWSGAGGPEAFF. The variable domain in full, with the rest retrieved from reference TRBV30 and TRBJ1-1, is SQTIHQWPATLVQPVGSPLSLECTVEGTSNPNLYWYRQAAGRGLQLLFYSVGIGQISSEVPQNLSASRPQDRQFILSSKKLLLSDSGFYLCAWSGAGGPEAFFGQGTRLTVV.